This TCR beta chain was observed in a study of cytomegalovirus exposure and HLA in healthy donors. Study results and limitations: TCR beta V- and J-gene trimming, according to a later analysis, was linked to a missense DCLRE1C variant. CMV antigen specificity of a few CMV-associated chains was confirmed in vitro.

V lost 5 bases to trimming and J lost 2 bases, with 12 bases between them. Germline-derived CDR1 and CDR2 are SGDLS and YYNGEE. The CDR3 covers 14 residues. Of note for this clone: The antigen is undetermined.

In the PCR, 60 Vbeta and 13 Jbeta primers were used. Sequenced by immunoSEQ multiplex PCR; TCRdb stores in-frame clones only, minus some. The sample shows about 170,000 clones, roughly 70% of them seen only once. Material for sequencing was PBMCs. The chain is built from TRBV9 and TRBJ2-3; maybe TRBD2 (6 bases). This receptor was identified in a girl aged 5 to 17 in good health and CMV-seronegative. The CDR3 sequence: CASRGGLNTDTQYF. CDR3 sequence (DNA): TGTGCCAGCAGAGGAGGGCTGAACACAGATACGCAGTATTTT. Full variable domain (remainder filled in from reference TRBV9 and TRBJ2-3): DSGVTQTPKHLITATGQRVTLRCSPRSGDLSVYWYQQSLDQGLQFLIQYYNGEERAKGNILERFSAQQFPDLHSELNLSSLELGDSALYFCASRGGLNTDTQYFGPGTRLTVL.